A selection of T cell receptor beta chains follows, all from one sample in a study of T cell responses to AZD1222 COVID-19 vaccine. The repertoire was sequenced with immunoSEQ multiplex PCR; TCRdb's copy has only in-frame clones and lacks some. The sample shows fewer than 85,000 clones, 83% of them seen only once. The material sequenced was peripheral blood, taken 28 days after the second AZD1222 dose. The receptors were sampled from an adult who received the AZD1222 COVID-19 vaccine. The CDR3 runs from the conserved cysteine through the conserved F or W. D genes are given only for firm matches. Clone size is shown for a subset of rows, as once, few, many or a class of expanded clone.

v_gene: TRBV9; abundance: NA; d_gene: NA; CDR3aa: CASSVGYQETQYF
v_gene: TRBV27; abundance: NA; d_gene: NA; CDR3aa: CASSLQQGVSYEQYF
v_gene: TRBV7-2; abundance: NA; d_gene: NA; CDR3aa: CASSHSGSRKETQYF
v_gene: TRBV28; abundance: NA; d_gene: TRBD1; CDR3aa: CASSSPTGGRSEAFF
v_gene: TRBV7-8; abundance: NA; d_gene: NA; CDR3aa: CASSSLGPYEQYF
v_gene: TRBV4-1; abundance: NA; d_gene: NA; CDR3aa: CASSPSRGVNEKLFF
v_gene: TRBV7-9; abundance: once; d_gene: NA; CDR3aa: CASSLEEQAANVLTF
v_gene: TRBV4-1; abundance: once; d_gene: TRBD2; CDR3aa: CASSQVSGRAADTQYF
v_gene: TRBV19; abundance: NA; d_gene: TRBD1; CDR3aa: CASLPLGGRTEAFF
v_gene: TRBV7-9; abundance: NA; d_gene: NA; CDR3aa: CASSLNSGNEKLFF
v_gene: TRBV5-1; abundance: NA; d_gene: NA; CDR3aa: CASSLAEGQPQHF
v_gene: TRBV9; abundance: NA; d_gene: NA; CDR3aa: CASSVGVGNYEQYF
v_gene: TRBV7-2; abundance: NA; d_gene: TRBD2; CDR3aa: CASSFSGSLETQYF
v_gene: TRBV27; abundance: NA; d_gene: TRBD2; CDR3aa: CASSAGTRLAGSNTGELFF
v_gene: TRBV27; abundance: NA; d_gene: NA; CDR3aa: CASSLSTYYEQYF
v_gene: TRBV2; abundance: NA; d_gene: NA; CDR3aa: CASSIGPDTQYF
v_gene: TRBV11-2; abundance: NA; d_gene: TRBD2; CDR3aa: CASRYGLDSYEQYF
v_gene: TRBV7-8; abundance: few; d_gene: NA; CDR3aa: CASSLRDGYTF
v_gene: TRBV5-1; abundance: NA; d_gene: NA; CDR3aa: CASSLGALGSEAFF
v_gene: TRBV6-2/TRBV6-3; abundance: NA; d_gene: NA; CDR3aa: CASSSQPSGNTIYF
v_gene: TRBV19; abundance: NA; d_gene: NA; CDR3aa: CASSIRVGSSDEQYF
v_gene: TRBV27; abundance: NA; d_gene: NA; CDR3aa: CASSSSGGYSLKLFF
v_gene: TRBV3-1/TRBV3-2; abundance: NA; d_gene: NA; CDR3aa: CASSPSGTEAFF
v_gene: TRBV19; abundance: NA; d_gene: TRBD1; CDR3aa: CASSSTGVNTEAFF
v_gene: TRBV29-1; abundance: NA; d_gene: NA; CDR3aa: CSIAGALNTGELFF
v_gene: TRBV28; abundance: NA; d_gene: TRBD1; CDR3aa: CASSTIGGSVLEAFF
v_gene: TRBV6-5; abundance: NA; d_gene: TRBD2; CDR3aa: CASTVGLAGLNEQFF
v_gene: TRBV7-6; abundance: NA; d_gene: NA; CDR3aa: CASSLDPAPNEQFF
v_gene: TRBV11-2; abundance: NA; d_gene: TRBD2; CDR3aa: CASSPPSGPYEQYF
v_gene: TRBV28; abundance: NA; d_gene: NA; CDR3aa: CASSLTRGLVYEQYF
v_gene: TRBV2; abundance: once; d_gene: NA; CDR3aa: CASSEGILYNEQFF
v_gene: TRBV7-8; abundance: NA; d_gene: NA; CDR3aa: CASSQTGGWQPQHF
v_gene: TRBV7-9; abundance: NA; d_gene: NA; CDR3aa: CASSPRVGNYGYTF
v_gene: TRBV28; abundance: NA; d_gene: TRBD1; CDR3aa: CASSLRPGGSEQYF
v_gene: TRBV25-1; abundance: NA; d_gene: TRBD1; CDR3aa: CASSVGQGASGELFF
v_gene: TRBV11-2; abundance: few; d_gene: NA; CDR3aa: CASSLDPGQGIYYGYTF
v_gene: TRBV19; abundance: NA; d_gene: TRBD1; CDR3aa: CASSTDRGGETQYF
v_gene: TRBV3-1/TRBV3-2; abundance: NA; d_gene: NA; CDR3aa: CASSQGSVREAFF
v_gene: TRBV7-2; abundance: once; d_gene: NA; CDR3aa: CASSLVGSANEKLFF
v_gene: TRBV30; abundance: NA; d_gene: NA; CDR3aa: CAWSGFGNTEAFF
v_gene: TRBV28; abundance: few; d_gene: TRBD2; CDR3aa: CATLSQGSTSGVPSYTQYF
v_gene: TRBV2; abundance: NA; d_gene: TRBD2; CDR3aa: CASSEGLADWEQYF
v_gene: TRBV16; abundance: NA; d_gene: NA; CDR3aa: CASSQTFLGGYNEQFF
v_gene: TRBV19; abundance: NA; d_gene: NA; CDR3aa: CASSIKRDYGYTF
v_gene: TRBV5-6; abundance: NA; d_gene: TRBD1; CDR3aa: CASSWDRTEAFF
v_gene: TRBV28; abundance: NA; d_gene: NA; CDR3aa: CASREGTFNQPQHF
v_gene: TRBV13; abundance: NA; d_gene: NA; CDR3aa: CASRAGASPEQYF
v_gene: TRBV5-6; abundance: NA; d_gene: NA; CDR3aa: CASSWDPGLGEQYF
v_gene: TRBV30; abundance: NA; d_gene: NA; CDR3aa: CAWSVGRSSYNSPLHF
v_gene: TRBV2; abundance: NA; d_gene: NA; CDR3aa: CASSVRASGSGANVLTF
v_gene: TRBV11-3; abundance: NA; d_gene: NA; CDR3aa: CASSHNSYNEQFF
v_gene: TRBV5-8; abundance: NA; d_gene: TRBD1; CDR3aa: CASREGQVTETEAFF
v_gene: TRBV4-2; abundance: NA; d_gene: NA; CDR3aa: CASSPTTGIVSNQPQHF